This T cell receptor beta chain was observed in a study of blood T cell repertoires in COVID-19. Study in general: Nucleic acid was either cDNA or gDNA, and it came from T cells, B-cell-depleted T cells, or PBMCs.

Assay used: immunoSEQ multiplex PCR; TCRdb lists only in-frame clones, some missing. In the table there are approximately 220,000 clones, roughly 87% of which are singletons. Per germline, CDR1 SGDLS and CDR2 YYNGEE. The V and J ends lost 0 bases and 8 bases, in that order; junction bases with no gene match: 3. This CDR3 comprises 14 residues. Participants reported their clinical history, and cohort assignment relied on those reports. This clone was observed a handful of times. This TCR was sampled from a woman aged 30 to 39 with acute COVID-19. Specimen: PBMCs or T cells enriched from blood (not recorded which). This chain joins TRBV9 and TRBJ2-3; 10 bases map to TRBD2. The chain's CDR3 is CASSVVSGGSTQYF. For the CDR3, the DNA is TGTGCCAGCAGCGTAGTTAGCGGGGGGTCTACGCAGTATTTT.